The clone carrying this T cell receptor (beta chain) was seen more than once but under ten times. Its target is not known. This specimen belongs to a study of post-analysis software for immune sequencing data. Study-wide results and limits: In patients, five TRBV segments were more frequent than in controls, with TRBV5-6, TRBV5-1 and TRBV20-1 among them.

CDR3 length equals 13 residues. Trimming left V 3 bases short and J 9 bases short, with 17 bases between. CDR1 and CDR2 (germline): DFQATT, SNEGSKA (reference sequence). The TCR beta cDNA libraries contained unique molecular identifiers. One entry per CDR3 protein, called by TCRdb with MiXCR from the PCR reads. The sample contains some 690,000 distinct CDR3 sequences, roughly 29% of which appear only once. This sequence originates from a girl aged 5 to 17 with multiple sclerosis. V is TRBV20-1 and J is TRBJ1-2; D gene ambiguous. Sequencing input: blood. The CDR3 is CSARGTSELSYTF. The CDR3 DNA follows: TGCAGTGCTAGGGGAACATCAGAACTTAGCTACACCTTC.